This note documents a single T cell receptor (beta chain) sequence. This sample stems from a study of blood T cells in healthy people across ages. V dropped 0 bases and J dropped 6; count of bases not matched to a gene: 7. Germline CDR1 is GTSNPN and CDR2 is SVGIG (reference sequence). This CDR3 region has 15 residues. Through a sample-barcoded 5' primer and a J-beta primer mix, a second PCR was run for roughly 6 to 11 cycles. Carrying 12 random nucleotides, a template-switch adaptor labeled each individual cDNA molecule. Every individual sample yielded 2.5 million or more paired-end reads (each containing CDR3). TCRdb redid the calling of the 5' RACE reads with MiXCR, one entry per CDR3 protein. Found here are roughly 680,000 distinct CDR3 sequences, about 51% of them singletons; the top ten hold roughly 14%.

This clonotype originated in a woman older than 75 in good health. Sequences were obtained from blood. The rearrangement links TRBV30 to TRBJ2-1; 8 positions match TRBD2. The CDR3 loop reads CAWSVYSGIGNEQFF. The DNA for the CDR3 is TGTGCCTGGAGTGTTTATAGCGGGATCGGCAATGAGCAGTTCTTC.